The next 25 T cell receptor beta chains were all read from a single sample in a study of blood T cell repertoires in COVID-19 (dated by TCRdb to the early 2020s). The receptor library was made with the immunoSEQ multiplex PCR assay. TCRdb obtained this table from immuneACCESS and retained in-frame rearrangements with V and J assigned. These tables miss some clones; where compared with another copy, unresolved V genes account for less than half of the shortfall, and the remainder is unexplained. The sample table contains hundreds of thousands of clones; only one count was recorded for around 90% of them. Over 0.2% of the sample is in the top ten clones. Input material: peripheral blood. The receptors originated from a woman aged 18-29 years with acute or convalescent COVID-19.

This chain connects TRBV3-1 (or the pseudogene TRBV3-2) to TRBJ1-5; D call uncertain. CDR1 and CDR2 from the germline V gene are LGHDT and YNNKEL (reference sequence). The V end was cut by 0 bases, the J end by 7 bases, with 7 bases between. This CDR3 has 13 residues. This CDR3 is CASSQDIGQPQHF. The CDR3 DNA reads as TGTGCCAGCAGCCAAGATATCGGGCAGCCCCAGCATTTT.

J is TRBJ2-7 and V is TRBV7-6, with unresolved D. Germline lookup yields CDR1 SGHVS and CDR2 FNYEAQ. V was clipped by 5 bases and J by 2 bases, with 7 bases between them. This CDR3 has 12 amino acids. This chain's CDR3 is CASSPGAYEQYF. Here the CDR3 DNA reads TGTGCCAGCAGCCCAGGTGCCTACGAGCAGTACTTC.

The rearrangement joins TRBV2 to TRBJ1-2, with a tentative D call TRBD1 (6 bases). Germline loops: CDR1 SNHLY, CDR2 FYNNEI. The CDR3 sequence is 17 residues long. The V gene lost 0 bases and the J gene lost 5 bases, with 19 bases spanning the gap. CDR3: CASSEALVNGRGYGYTF. The CDR3 nucleotides are TGTGCCAGCAGTGAAGCGCTTGTTAACGGGAGGGGGTATGGCTACACCTTC.

The chain is built from TRBV6-4 and TRBJ2-1; no clear D. Trimming shortened V by 2 bases and J by 7 bases, and 15 bases separated the two germline ends. In germline, CDR1 is MRHNA, CDR2 SNTAGT. This CDR3 has 15 residues. CDR3 nucleotide sequence: TGTGCCAGCAGTGACCCGGGTTATGATAGTAATGAGCAGTTCTTC. This sequence encodes CASSDPGYDSNEQFF.

The V and J genes are TRBV5-1 and TRBJ1-1; unclear D gene. The V end lost 0 bases, the J end lost 3 bases, and 3 bases lay between the germline ends. The CDR3 consists of 12 residues. The germline gives CDR1 SGHRS, CDR2 YFSETQ. The CDR3, as DNA: TGCGCCAGCAGCTTGGCGGACACTGAAGCTTTCTTT. Encoded protein: CASSLADTEAFF.

This clone appeared once. This chain links TRBV30 with TRBJ1-2, with D possibly matching TRBD1 (6 bases). CDR1 GTSNPN and CDR2 SVGIG come from the germline V gene (reference sequence). Trimming took off 6 bases at V and 1 base at J, with 18 bases between the two ends. The CDR3 consists of 15 residues. The CDR3, as DNA: TGTGCCTGCAAGGGAGGGGGGCGAAGTAACTATGGCTACACCTTC. Protein: CACKGGGRSNYGYTF.

This clone is a singleton in its sample. The chain recombines TRBV19 with TRBJ1-2, with 8 bases identical to TRBD1. CDR1 LNHDA and CDR2 SQIVND come from the germline V gene (reference sequence). With 4 bases clipped from V and 5 bases from J, the junction kept 6 bases outside the gene matches. This CDR3 contains 14 residues. Written as DNA, the CDR3 is TGTGCCAGTAGTACCCGGACAGGGCCTTATGGCTACACCTTC. Translation: CASSTRTGPYGYTF.

The rearrangement links TRBV25-1 to TRBJ1-1; a possible D gene is TRBD1 (5 bases). Deletions cut 3 bases from V and 5 bases from J, with 10 bases between. The CDR3 spans 13 residues. Germline lookup yields CDR1 MGHDK and CDR2 SYGVNS. This CDR3 reads CASSDGGRTEAFF. DNA of the CDR3: TGTGCCAGCAGTGACGGGGGTAGGACTGAAGCTTTCTTT.

The chain combines TRBV12-3 or TRBV12-4 with TRBJ1-1; D remains ambiguous. This CDR3 region has 13 residues. The germline V and J ends were trimmed by 7 bases and 7 bases, with 16 bases remaining between them. CDR3 nucleotide sequence: TGTGCCAGCACCCGAGCCGAGGCCCTTGAAGCTTTCTTT. It yields the protein CASTRAEALEAFF.

The CDR3 DNA sequence: TGTGCCAGCAGCTTGAGGGGGACCTCCTACGAGCAGTACTTC. It codes for CASSLRGTSYEQYF. The gene calls are TRBV5-6 and TRBJ2-7, with D possibly TRBD1 on 6 matching bases. The germline CDR1 and CDR2 sequences are SGHDT and YYEEEE. The CDR3 has 14 residues. The germline V and J ends were trimmed by 1 base and 0 bases, with 8 bases remaining between them.

V is TRBV5-6 and J is TRBJ1-1; maybe TRBD1 (5 bases). This CDR3 is built from 13 residues. The germline V gene encodes CDR1 SGHDT and CDR2 YYEEEE. V was cut by 9 bases and J by 2 bases, with 14 bases left in between. Here the CDR3 reads CATQDGFNTEAFF. As DNA, the CDR3 is TGTGCCACACAGGACGGGTTCAACACTGAAGCTTTCTTT.

With regard to this clone: One end of the junction fails to match germline, which may point to a read error. The chain uses TRBV7-9 and TRBJ1-2; TRBD1 might be the D (6 bases). CDR1 is SEHNR, CDR2 FQNEAQ, per germline (reference sequence). This CDR3 is built from 15 residues. The CDR3 region has the DNA TGTGCCAGCACCCCTGTGAGGGGCCGGGACACAATAATTTTCTTC. Its translation: CASTPVRGRDTIIFF.

The V call is TRBV24-1, the J call TRBJ1-1; perhaps TRBD1 as D (5 bases). V was clipped by 0 bases and J by 1 base, with 17 bases between them. The germline CDR1 and CDR2 sequences are KGHDR and SFDVKD. The CDR3 runs to 18 residues. CDR3 protein: CATSDLGVSATANTEAFF. The CDR3 nucleotides read TGTGCCACCAGTGATTTGGGGGTTTCTGCGACAGCGAACACTGAAGCTTTCTTT.

The chain recombines TRBV30 with TRBJ1-2, with a possible D match to TRBD1 (6 bases). V dropped 7 bases and J dropped 6 bases, with 15 bases sitting between them. The germline V gene has CDR1 GTSNPN and CDR2 SVGIG (reference sequence). The CDR3 covers 12 residues. The CDR3 DNA reads as TGTGCCTTAACAGGGAGTCGGGATGGCTACACCTTC. Amino acids: CALTGSRDGYTF.

The count of this clone is one. The chain combines TRBV6-5 with TRBJ2-7, with D possibly being TRBD1 (9 bases). The germline CDR1 and CDR2 sequences are MNHEY and SVGAGI. The CDR3 is made up of 16 amino acids. V lost 2 bases and J lost 5, with 19 bases in between. CDR3 in DNA: TGTGCCAGCAGTTACCCGGGGGGGACAGGGAGTCACGAGCAGTACTTC. It translates to CASSYPGGTGSHEQYF.

The gene calls are TRBV6-4 and TRBJ2-3; a weak D match, TRBD2 (6 bases). The CDR3 consists of 16 residues. Germline-derived CDR1 and CDR2 are MRHNA and SNTAGT. The ends were cut back, 6 bases at V and 0 bases at J, with 16 bases in the middle. The CDR3 sequence: CASSGGWDASTDTQYF. The CDR3 bases are TGTGCCAGCAGCGGGGGTTGGGACGCTAGCACAGATACGCAGTATTTT.

The rearrangement uses TRBV6-6 and TRBJ2-7; 11 bases align to TRBD2. This CDR3 is built from 17 residues. The J segment lost 4 bases and the V segment lost 6 bases, leaving 14 bases of the junction unmatched. The germline V gene has CDR1 MNHNY and CDR2 SVGAGI (reference sequence). The CDR3 DNA sequence: TGTGCCAGCAGCCGATTTCGTAGCGGGGGGGCCGGGTACGAGCAGTACTTC. Translated: CASSRFRSGGAGYEQYF.

The chain recombines TRBV5-5 with TRBJ2-2, with D maybe TRBD2 (7 bases). Germline loops: CDR1 SGHKS, CDR2 YYEKEE (reference sequence). Trimming removed 8 bases at V and 6 bases at J, with 14 bases between. This CDR3 is 13 amino acids long. The CDR3 loop reads CASVQGGAGELFF. The CDR3 region has the DNA TGTGCCAGTGTACAGGGAGGGGCCGGGGAGCTGTTTTTT.

The chain links TRBV15 to TRBJ2-7; D may be TRBD2 (6 bases). The germline V gene has CDR1 LNHNV and CDR2 YYDKDF (reference sequence). There are 12 residues in the CDR3. V lost 5 bases to trimming and J lost 5 bases, with 10 bases between them. CDR3 residues: CATSSRRDEQYF. The CDR3 DNA reads as TGTGCCACCAGCTCGCGGAGGGACGAGCAGTACTTC.

V and J are TRBV12-5 and TRBJ1-6; 7 bases are a match to TRBD1. The CDR3 is made up of 13 amino acids. J lost 13 bases, V lost 5 bases, and 8 bases had no gene match. Looked up from germline, CDR1 is LGHNT and CDR2 is FRNRAP. The CDR3 DNA reads TGTGCTAGTGGTGCGGGACAGATGGGTCCCCTCCACTTT. It yields the protein CASGAGQMGPLHF.

The V gene is TRBV25-1, the J gene TRBJ1-3; perhaps TRBD1 as D (6 bases). The ends were cut back, 10 bases at V and 4 bases at J, with 20 bases in the middle. Germline V lookup: CDR1 MGHDK, CDR2 SYGVNS. CDR3 length: 15 residues. CDR3 loop: CATGLAGAAGNTIYF. The CDR3 bases are TGTGCCACCGGCCTGGCAGGGGCGGCAGGAAACACCATATATTTT.

The chain combines TRBV3-1 (or the pseudogene TRBV3-2) with TRBJ1-1, with TRBD1 identical over 9 bases. Looked up from germline, CDR1 is LGHDT and CDR2 is YNNKEL (reference sequence). Trimming took 3 bases from V and 5 from J; bases not matched to a gene: 4. There are 14 residues in the CDR3. The CDR3 DNA is TGTGCCAGCAGCCAGGGGACAGGGAGGACTGAAGCTTTCTTT. It codes for CASSQGTGRTEAFF.

The chain is built from TRBV5-5 and TRBJ2-7; tentatively, D is TRBD1 (6 bases). CDR3 length equals 16 residues. Germline CDR1 SGHKS, CDR2 YYEKEE (reference sequence). Between the trimmed V and J ends, which lost 4 bases and 3 bases, there was a span of 20 bases. CDR3 DNA: TGTGCCAGCAGCCTCACAGGGTACCCTCCCAACTACGAGCAGTACTTC. This codes for CASSLTGYPPNYEQYF.

The J gene is TRBJ2-6, the V gene TRBV6-1; possibly TRBD1 for D (6 bases). Trimming took 3 bases from V and 7 from J, leaving 16 bases between them. CDR1 and CDR2 from the germline V gene are MNHNS and SASEGT. The CDR3 length is 16 residues. The CDR3 here is CASSDALPTGANVLTF. As DNA, the CDR3 is TGTGCCAGCAGTGATGCCCTACCGACAGGAGCCAACGTCCTGACTTTC.

The sample holds a few counts of this clone. At one of its ends the junction is not consistent with the germline gene, which may arise from a read error. The chain recombines TRBV19 with TRBJ1-2, with unresolved D. Germline V gives CDR1 LNHDA, CDR2 SQIVND (reference sequence). CDR3 length: 8 amino acids. The CDR3 sequence: CANDGSNF. DNA for the CDR3: TGTGCCAACGACGGGTCAAACTTC.